This TCR delta chain was sequenced during a study of gamma-delta chains in newborns, infants, children. The overall study: Polyclonal expansion of innate γδ T cells after birth follows microbial exposure.

By proportion, this clone is medium-sized. TCRdb re-processed the reads using CATT. Altogether roughly 7,900 delta-chain clones are present, roughly 3.5% being singletons, with the ten largest covering around 17%. The V segment lost 3 bases and the J segment 8 bases; nucleotides outside the gene matches: 10. The CDR3 is made up of 16 amino acids. The germline gives CDR1 GEAIGNYY, CDR2 EKD. The receptor was derived from a child who was a newborn, infant or young child, either healthy, febrile or measles-vaccinated (not recorded which). The sample taken for sequencing was blood. This rearrangement joins TRDV2 to TRDJ2, with TRDD3 identical over 11 bases. The CDR3 nucleotides read TGTGCCTGTGACCCATTGTTGGGGGATACGAGGGCACAACTCTTCTTT. Translating it yields CACDPLLGDTRAQLFF.